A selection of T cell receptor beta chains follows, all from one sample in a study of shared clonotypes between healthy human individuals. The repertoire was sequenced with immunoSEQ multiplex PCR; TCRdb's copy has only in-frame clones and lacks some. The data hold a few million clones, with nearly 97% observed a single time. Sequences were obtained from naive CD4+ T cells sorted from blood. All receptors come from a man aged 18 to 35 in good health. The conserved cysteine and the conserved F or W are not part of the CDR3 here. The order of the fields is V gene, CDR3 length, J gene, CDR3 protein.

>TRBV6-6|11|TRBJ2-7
ASSRGTSNEQY
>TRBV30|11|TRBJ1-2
AWSRIGIYGYT
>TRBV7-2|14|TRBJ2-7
ASSAVSGTPSYEQY
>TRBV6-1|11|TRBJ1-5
ASSERRNQPQH
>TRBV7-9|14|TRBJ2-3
ASSSSGTESADTQY
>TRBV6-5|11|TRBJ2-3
ASSRGGTDTQY
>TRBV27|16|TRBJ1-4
ASSTTYGTSGLNEKLF
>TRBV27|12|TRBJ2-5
ASSLGGLGETQY
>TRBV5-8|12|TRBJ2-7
ASSLGRSSYEQY
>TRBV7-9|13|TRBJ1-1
ASSLGLGSNTEAF
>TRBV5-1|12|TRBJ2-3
ASSEDPGTDTQY
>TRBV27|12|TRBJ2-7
ASRPTGTLYEQY
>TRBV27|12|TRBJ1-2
ASSPTGQGHGYT
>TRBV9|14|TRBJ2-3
ASSVGLAGPTDTQY
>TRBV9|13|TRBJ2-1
ASSPTSGSYNEQF
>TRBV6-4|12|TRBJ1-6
ASGARGDNSPLH
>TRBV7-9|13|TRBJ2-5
ASSLGLAGLETQY
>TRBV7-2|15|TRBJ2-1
ASSSWGTTSGSHEQF
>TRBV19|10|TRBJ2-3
ASSNGGLTQY
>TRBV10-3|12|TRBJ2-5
AISNTASSETQY
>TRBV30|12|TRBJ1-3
AWSDRGGGNTIY
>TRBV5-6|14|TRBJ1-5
ASSLLSGGHNQPQH
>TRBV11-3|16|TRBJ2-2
ASSLGLGLGANTGELF
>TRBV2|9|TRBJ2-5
ASSVQETQY
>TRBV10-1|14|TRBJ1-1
ASSAFFHLDYTEAF
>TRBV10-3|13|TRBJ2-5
AISDPLRGLETQY
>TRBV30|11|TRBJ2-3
AWSAGTLGTQY
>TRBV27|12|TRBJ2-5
ASSLGQGGETQY
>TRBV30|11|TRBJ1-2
AWSDRRYYGYT
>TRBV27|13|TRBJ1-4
ASRRVDRANEKLF
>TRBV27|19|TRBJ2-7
ASSFRKPTRGLAGIFYEQY
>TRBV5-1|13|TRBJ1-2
ASSLEGGGNYGYT
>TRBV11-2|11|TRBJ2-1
ASSILAGGIQF
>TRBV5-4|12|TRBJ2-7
ASSSTGMAYEQY
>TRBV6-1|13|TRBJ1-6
ASSAPTTLDSPLH
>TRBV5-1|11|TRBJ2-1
ASSTDGRNEQF
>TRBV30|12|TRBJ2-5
AWSKDRGRETQY
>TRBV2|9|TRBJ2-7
ASEPPSEQY
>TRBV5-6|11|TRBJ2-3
ASSLVEADTQY
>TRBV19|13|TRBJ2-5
ASSITGGVKETQY
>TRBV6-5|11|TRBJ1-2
ASSRTANYGYT
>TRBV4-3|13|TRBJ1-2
ASSQDPQGIYGYT